This T cell receptor (beta chain) was recovered during a study of response to subunit inactivated influenza vaccine. MiXCR, run by TCRdb on the RT-PCR reads, gives a single entry per CDR3 protein. The table lists approximately 500,000 distinct CDR3 sequences, over 10% of them singletons, with approximately 14% in the top ten. Points from the study as a whole: New T cells are recruited in small numbers by each seasonal influenza vaccination, according to the authors' suggestion.

V dropped 5 bases and J dropped 0 bases, with 9 bases sitting between them. CDR1 and CDR2 (germline): SNHLY, FYNNEI. CDR3 length: 14 residues. With respect to this clonotype: The antigen remains unidentified.

This chain uses TRBV2 with TRBJ2-3; no firm D call. The TCR comes from a man aged 45-65 years who received an inactivated influenza vaccine. The sample in question was PBMCs from blood, obtained 40 to 50 days after vaccination. The CDR3 coding sequence is TGTGCCAGCAGTCAGACAAGAAGCACAGATACGCAGTATTTT. Protein: CASSQTRSTDTQYF. Based on the CDR3 plus reference TRBV2 and TRBJ2-3, the full variable domain is EPEVTQTPSHQVTQMGQEVILRCVPISNHLYFYWYRQILGQKVEFLVSFYNNEISEKSEIFDDQFSVERPDGSNFTLKIRSTKLEDSAMYFCASSQTRSTDTQYFGPGTRLTVL.